This T cell receptor beta chain stems from a study of cytomegalovirus exposure and HLA in healthy donors. The study, taken as a whole, reports: Immune exposure was documented only through CMV serostatus.

This clone was detected only a few times. What it binds is unknown. One junction end does not reproduce the germline sequence, and a read error may be involved. PCR primers comprised 60 Vbeta and 13 Jbeta primers. Sequencing used immunoSEQ multiplex PCR; TCRdb keeps in-frame clones, though not all of them. The data show some 180,000 clones, approximately 80% seen once. The germline V gene encodes CDR1 SEHNR and CDR2 FQNEAQ (reference sequence). The CDR3 spans 17 residues. Healthy bone marrow donors made up the donors. The chain joins TRBV7-9 to TRBJ1-2; D remains ambiguous. This TCR derives from a woman aged 30 to 39 in good health and CMV-seronegative. Sequenced input: PBMCs. The CDR3 loop is CSSSSTYRLNANYGYTF. CDR3 coding DNA: TGTTCCAGCAGCTCAACCTACAGATTAAATGCTAACTATGGCTACACCTTC.